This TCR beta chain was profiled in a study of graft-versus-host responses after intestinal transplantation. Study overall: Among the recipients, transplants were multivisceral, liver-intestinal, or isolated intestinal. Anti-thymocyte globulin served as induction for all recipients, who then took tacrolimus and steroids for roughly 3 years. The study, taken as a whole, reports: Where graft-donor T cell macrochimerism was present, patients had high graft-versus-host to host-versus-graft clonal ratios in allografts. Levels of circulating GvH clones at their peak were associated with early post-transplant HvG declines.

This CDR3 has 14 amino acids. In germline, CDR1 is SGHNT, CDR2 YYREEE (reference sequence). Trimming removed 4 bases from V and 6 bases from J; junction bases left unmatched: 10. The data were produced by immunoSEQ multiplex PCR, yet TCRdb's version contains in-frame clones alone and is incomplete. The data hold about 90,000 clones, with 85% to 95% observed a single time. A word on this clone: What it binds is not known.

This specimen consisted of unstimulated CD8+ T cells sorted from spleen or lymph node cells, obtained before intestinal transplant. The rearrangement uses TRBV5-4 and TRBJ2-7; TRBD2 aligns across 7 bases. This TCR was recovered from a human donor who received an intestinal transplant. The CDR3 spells CASSLDGGWFEQYF. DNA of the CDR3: TGTGCCAGCAGCCTGGACGGGGGGTGGTTCGAGCAGTACTTC. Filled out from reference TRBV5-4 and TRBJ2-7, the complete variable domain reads ETGVTQSPTHLIKTRGQQVTLRCSSQSGHNTVSWYQQALGQGPQFIFQYYREEENGRGNFPPRFSGLQFPNYSSELNVNALELDDSALYLCASSLDGGWFEQYFGPGTRLTVT.